These T cell receptor beta chains were read from a single sample in a study of T cell repertoires in cytomegalovirus infection. One entry per CDR3 protein results from TCRdb running MiXCR on the reads. The sample yields 680,000 or so distinct CDR3 sequences, roughly 35% seen once. The sample was PBMCs. All receptors come from a human donor in good health (CMV status not recorded). Some clones in this sample may be carry-over from other donors' samples. The CDR3 runs from the conserved cysteine through the conserved F or W. Each record gives: CDR3 length, D gene, clone size, V gene, J gene, CDR3 DNA, CDR3 protein. The D gene is left open where the match is weak. Size values are once, few and many counts, or a class for expanded clones, and some rows have none.

16,TRBD2,many,TRBV7-2,TRBJ2-7,TGTGCCAGCAGCTTAACTAGCGGGCTTAGCTCCTACGAGCAGTACTTC,CASSLTSGLSSYEQYF
16,TRBD2,NA,TRBV28,TRBJ2-7,TGTGCCAGCAGTCTAACCCCCAGCGGGAGGGCCTACGAGCAGTACTTC,CASSLTPSGRAYEQYF
14,NA,few,TRBV5-5,TRBJ1-1,TGTGCCAGCAGCTTGGAAGACGCGAACACTGAAGCTTTCTTT,CASSLEDANTEAFF
16,NA,NA,TRBV6-2/TRBV6-3,TRBJ2-2,TGTGCCAGCAGTTACCCTACAGGGTCCAACACCGGGGAGCTGTTTTTT,CASSYPTGSNTGELFF
16,NA,NA,TRBV7-9,TRBJ1-2,TGTGCCAGCAGCCCCAACCCCGGGACAAAAAACTATGTCTACACCTTC,CASSPNPGTKNYVYTF
18,TRBD2,few,TRBV7-6,TRBJ2-1,TGTGCCAGCAGCTTATTGTTACTAGCGGGAGTTGTCGGCAATGAGCAGTTCTTC,CASSLLLLAGVVGNEQFF
13,NA,NA,TRBV5-5,TRBJ2-1,TGTGCCAGCAGCAAGGGGGCCTACAATGAGCAGTTCTTC,CASSKGAYNEQFF
17,NA,NA,TRBV27,TRBJ1-5,TGTGCCAGCAGTTTCCCGCTTAGGACGATGGGCAATCAGCCCCAGCATTTT,CASSFPLRTMGNQPQHF
15,NA,few,TRBV4-1,TRBJ1-5,TGCGCCAGCAGCCAGGAGGACTCGACTACTCGGCCCCAGCATTTT,CASSQEDSTTRPQHF
17,NA,NA,TRBV6-6,TRBJ2-2,TGTGCCAGCAGTGACCGACCGGGGGCGAGGGACACCGGGGAGCTGTTTTTT,CASSDRPGARDTGELFF
15,NA,few,TRBV19,TRBJ1-1,TGTGCCAGTAGTATAGGGGGAGGCGCCAGGACTGAAGCTTTCTTT,CASSIGGGARTEAFF
13,NA,NA,TRBV28,TRBJ2-2,TGTGCCAGCAGTTGGGACTTCACCGGGGAGCTGTTTTTT,CASSWDFTGELFF
14,NA,NA,TRBV7-6,TRBJ2-1,TGTGCCAGCAGCTTACCGGGACTTACTGGAGAGCAGTTCTTC,CASSLPGLTGEQFF
16,TRBD1,few,TRBV27,TRBJ1-1,TGTGCCAGCAGTTCTCTTGGACAGGGGAGAAGCACTGAAGCTTTCTTT,CASSSLGQGRSTEAFF
15,NA,NA,TRBV10-2,TRBJ2-7,TGCGCCAGCAGTTTGGGACTGGCATACGAGGCTATGGAGTACTTC,CASSLGLAYEAMEYF
15,NA,NA,TRBV7-6,TRBJ2-5,TGTGCCAGCAGCTTTATCCATAGGGGAGGAGAGACCCAGTACTTC,CASSFIHRGGETQYF
13,NA,few,TRBV10-2,TRBJ1-2,TGCGCCAGCAGTCTGACAGATCCCTATGGCTACACCTTC,CASSLTDPYGYTF
20,NA,NA,TRBV27,TRBJ1-6,TGTGCCAGCAGCCCAAAACCGGGATTCCCAGCGAGCAACTATAATTCACCCCTCCACTTT,CASSPKPGFPASNYNSPLHF
13,NA,NA,TRBV19,TRBJ1-5,TGTGCCAGTAGTGCAGGGTCTAGGCAGCCCCAGCAGTTT,CASSAGSRQPQQF
14,NA,NA,TRBV12-3/TRBV12-4,TRBJ2-7,TGTGCCAGCAGTTTAGGGCAGCGAGCCTACGAGCAGTACTTC,CASSLGQRAYEQYF
15,NA,few,TRBV6-5,TRBJ2-2,TGTGCCAGCAGTTCACGGGGGGCACGGGGCGGGGAGCTGTTTTTT,CASSSRGARGGELFF
13,NA,few,TRBV12-3/TRBV12-4,TRBJ2-7,TGTGCCAGCAGTTTCGGGTCTAGGTGGGAGCAGTACTTC,CASSFGSRWEQYF
15,NA,few,TRBV6-1,TRBJ2-5,TGTGCCAGCAGTGAACGGTTGGCACTCCAAGAGACCCAGTACTTC,CASSERLALQETQYF
15,TRBD2,NA,TRBV5-1,TRBJ2-3,TGCGCCAGCAGCGTCCGACTAGCGGGAAGAGATACGCAGTATTTT,CASSVRLAGRDTQYF
14,TRBD2,few,TRBV20-1,TRBJ2-7,TGCAGTGCAGCCGGGACTAGCGGATCCTACGAGCAGTACTTC,CSAAGTSGSYEQYF
12,NA,many,TRBV7-2,TRBJ2-7,TGTGCCAGCAGCTTTAGCTCCTACGAGCAGTACTTC,CASSFSSYEQYF
15,NA,NA,TRBV12-3/TRBV12-4,TRBJ1-2,TGTGCCAGCAGTTTAGGAGGACAGACCCCGTATGGCTACACCTTC,CASSLGGQTPYGYTF
15,NA,NA,TRBV7-2,TRBJ1-2,TGTGCCAGCAGCTCGCACTACCAGGGCGAAGATGGCTACAACTTC,CASSSHYQGEDGYNF
16,NA,once,TRBV5-6,TRBJ1-1,TGTGCCAGCAGCTTGGCCCCGGACGGGAGGAACACTGAAGCTTTCTTT,CASSLAPDGRNTEAFF
16,NA,NA,TRBV7-8,TRBJ2-6,TGTGCCAGCAGTCAAGGGCGGGGCGGCGGGGCCAACGTCCTGACTTTC,CASSQGRGGGANVLTF
14,NA,NA,TRBV20-1,TRBJ2-7,TGCAGTGCTAGAGATTCTGGAGGCTCCTACGAGCAGTACTTC,CSARDSGGSYEQYF
17,NA,few,TRBV7-6,TRBJ1-1,TGTGCCAGCAGCTTACGGGGAGAGGGGACTCTGAACACTGAAGCTTTCTTT,CASSLRGEGTLNTEAFF
16,NA,once,TRBV5-4,TRBJ2-3,TGTGCCAGCAGCTTATCGGCCGTGAATCGGCCAGATACGCAGTATTTT,CASSLSAVNRPDTQYF
14,NA,NA,TRBV24-1,TRBJ1-1,TGTGCCACCAGACAGGGACCCTTGAACACTGAAGCTTTCTGG,CATRQGPLNTEAFW
12,NA,NA,TRBV5-1,TRBJ2-3,TGCGCCAGCAGGGATAGCACAGATACGCAGTATTTT,CASRDSTDTQYF
12,NA,few,TRBV14,TRBJ1-1,TGTGCCAGCAGCCAAGAGACTCTAGGAGCTTTCTTT,CASSQETLGAFF
14,NA,NA,TRBV19,TRBJ1-5,TGTGCCAGTAGTAGAGGGAGTTTCAATCAGCCCCAGCATTTT,CASSRGSFNQPQHF
13,NA,NA,TRBV6-1,TRBJ1-1,TGTGCCAGCAGTGAAGCCCTTTCCACTGAAGCTTTCTTT,CASSEALSTEAFF
13,TRBD2,many,TRBV19,TRBJ2-1,TGTGCCAGTGTAGCGGGGGGGCCCTCTGAGCAGTTCTTC,CASVAGGPSEQFF
15,TRBD1,NA,TRBV12-3/TRBV12-4,TRBJ1-6,TGTGCCAGCAGTTTCGGGACAGGATACAATTCACCCCTCCACTTT,CASSFGTGYNSPLHF
15,TRBD2,few,TRBV7-6,TRBJ2-3,TGTGCCAGCAGCCTCGCCGGGGGGGCCGCAGATACGCAGTATTTT,CASSLAGGAADTQYF
16,TRBD1,many,TRBV19,TRBJ1-2,TGTGCCAGTAACACTCGCCGGGACAGGACCCTCTATGGCTACACCTTC,CASNTRRDRTLYGYTF
15,NA,NA,TRBV5-5,TRBJ1-4,TGTGCCAGCACCATTGGGGGGCTGGCTAATGAAAAACTGTTTTTT,CASTIGGLANEKLFF
14,NA,NA,TRBV5-3,TRBJ2-5,TGTGCCAGCAGCTTGAGGACAGTACAAGAGACCCAGTACTTC,CASSLRTVQETQYF
16,TRBD1,few,TRBV6-5,TRBJ1-1,TGTGCCAGCAGTCGGGGGCGGACAGGCTACCTTTTGGAAGCTTTCTTT,CASSRGRTGYLLEAFF
11,NA,few,TRBV7-3,TRBJ1-5,TGTGCCAGCAGCTCCACTGAACACCAGCATTTT,CASSSTEHQHF
16,NA,NA,TRBV5-1,TRBJ2-2,TGCGCCAGCAGCTTGGTGGGGATAGGCAACACCGGGGAGCTGTTTTTT,CASSLVGIGNTGELFF
11,NA,NA,TRBV11-2,TRBJ1-1,TGTGCCAGCAGCTTATTCCAGGAAGCTTTCTTT,CASSLFQEAFF
12,NA,NA,TRBV12-3/TRBV12-4,TRBJ1-1,TGTGCCAGCAGTTTAGGGCCCTATGGAGCTTTCTTT,CASSLGPYGAFF
20,TRBD1,NA,TRBV11-3,TRBJ1-2,TGTGCCAGCAGCTCCCCCGGGCCCCGGGACAGGGTTTTGGTAAACTATGGCTACACCTTC,CASSSPGPRDRVLVNYGYTF
16,NA,few,TRBV7-2,TRBJ1-6,TGTGCCAGCAGGGAGGTCCGTAGCTCCTATAATTCACCCCTCCACTTT,CASREVRSSYNSPLHF
13,NA,NA,TRBV14,TRBJ1-1,TGTGCCAGCAGCCAAATGATGGGGCCTGAAGCTTTCTTT,CASSQMMGPEAFF
15,NA,NA,TRBV6-6,TRBJ2-7,TGTGCCAGCAGTTCCTCTAGAGACCCCACTTACGAGCAGTACTTC,CASSSSRDPTYEQYF
15,NA,NA,TRBV27,TRBJ1-1,TGTGCCAGCAGTTTATGGGGGGGCTCGAACACTGAAGCTTTCTTT,CASSLWGGSNTEAFF
19,NA,few,TRBV4-1,TRBJ1-6,TGCGCCAGCAGCCAAGATAAACCATCATATGGGACTTATAATTCACCCCTCCACTTT,CASSQDKPSYGTYNSPLHF